Described below is a single T cell receptor beta chain sequence and its context. What it recognizes is unknown. This CDR3 has 15 residues. From germline, CDR1 is SGHRS and CDR2 YFSETQ. V was pared by 0 bases and J by 2 bases, with 2 bases of the junction left unmatched. The authors produced TCR alpha and TCR beta cDNA libraries with sample barcodes and UMIs by 5'RACE using constant-segment primers. MiXCR, applied by TCRdb to the 5' RACE reads, yields one record per CDR3 protein. The sample lists 250,000 or so distinct CDR3 sequences, 7.5% to 10% occurring once. The data were obtained in a study of T-cell memory formation after mild COVID-19. The study's findings and limits: Whereas later expanders leaned CD4+, clones contracting day 15 to 85 showed a balanced CD4/CD8 makeup. Nothing showed for sure that second-wave clones peaking on day 37 were SARS-CoV-2 specific. Mainly CM and EM harbored the contracting CD4+ clones; mainly EMRA harbored the CD8+ ones.

The rearrangement joins TRBV5-1 to TRBJ1-2; TRBD1 agrees at 9 bases. Sequencing was performed on PBMCs or a T cell subset sorted from them (not recorded which). This receptor was obtained from a young man who had mild COVID-19 (a few samples of this study predate the infection). Cell type and time point are not known. CDR3: CASSLAGTGNYGYTF. DNA for the CDR3: TGCGCCAGCAGCTTGGCCGGGACAGGGAACTATGGCTACACCTTC.